This T cell receptor (beta chain) is drawn from a study of blood T cells in healthy people across ages (dated by TCRdb to the mid-2010s). Broadly, across the study: In model experiments, template switching captured roughly one uniquely barcoded TCR beta cDNA molecule for every two T cells. Four age groups were formed from the donors: young (average approximately 15 years), middle-aged (around 41), aged (62) and long-lived (about 80). For two donors (one aged 18 to 29 and one aged 80 or older), the study analyzed two additional independent replicas of 1 million unique cDNA reads from the same blood draw. Using deep sequencing normalized with unique cDNA molecular identifiers, the study measured how TCR beta repertoire diversity changes with age. To avoid experimental bias, donors of different ages were randomly spread across the sequencing lanes. The full study reports these points: Compared with the aged group, the long-lived group had more naive CD4+ T cells, fewer expanded clones and increased TCR diversity, a pattern suggesting age selection. Because profiling used bulk unsorted PBMCs, naive and antigen-experienced compartments could not be compared conclusively. The percentage of naive T cells measured by flow cytometry correlated strongly with observed TCR beta diversity. Donor CMV infection status was unknown, potentially confounding age-related changes in expanded clonotypes. Observed TCR beta diversity per million T cells fell roughly linearly with age, and a significant reduction was already apparent by age roughly 40. Estimates of total diversity from one million sequenced T cells were regarded as lower bounds and underestimates.

The donors were 40 or so Caucasian individuals from Russia, aged roughly 6 to 100 years, who were systemically healthy. Approximately 10 milliliters of peripheral blood were collected from each donor into EDTA-treated Vacutainer tubes. PBMCs were isolated by Ficoll-Paque density-gradient centrifugation, with at least 6.5 million obtained per sample. Trizol reagent was used to extract total RNA from PBMCs, with at least 5.5 micrograms per sample. For every donor, flow cytometry on a PBMC aliquot measured the percentage of naive CD45RAhigh/CD27high T cells. Library preparation was by 5' RACE. Sequencing instrument: Illumina HiSeq 2500. A second PCR of 7 to 11 cycles was performed with a sample-barcoded 5' primer and a J-beta primer mix. A template-switch 5' adaptor carrying 12 random nucleotides introduced a unique molecular identifier onto each TCR beta cDNA molecule. Each sample yielded at least 2.5 million CDR3-containing paired-end reads. First-strand cDNA synthesis was performed from all RNA using the Mint cDNA synthesis kit, with priming by a TRBC-specific oligonucleotide. Following uracil-DNA glycosylase treatment, all cDNA underwent a first 18-cycle PCR with the universal primers M1SS and BC2_uni_R. Turning to the authors' computational methods: Each sample was normalized by randomly selecting 1 million high-quality reads, each carrying a distinct molecular identifier. Reads with shared molecular identifiers were discarded instead of being binned into consensus sequences. MiTCR, run with a Q25 quality threshold and the strictest error-elimination algorithm, handled CDR3 identification, clonotype clustering and error correction. Lower-bound total TCR beta diversity was estimated with a nonparametric unseen species model using Euler transformation. TCRdb reprocessing: public reads trimmed at Q25 with fastp, clones called with MiXCR, in-frame beta chains kept. Each CDR3 protein appears once, grouped with its most common genes and DNA. It is TCRdb's table, rather than the study itself, that gives the V and J calls and clone size. Here the sample has almost 1 million distinct CDR3 sequences; roughly 51% occur a single time. The top ten constitute 20% to 25% of the sample.

In this sample, this clonotype turned up many times. What this receptor recognizes is not known. Qualities for individual bases were not recorded, and no much larger clone is one base off. The CDR3 runs 13 residues from the cysteine to the phenylalanine. Of the read, only the CDR3 DNA is kept; its 39 bases are in frame from base 1. As encoded in the germline V gene (reference sequence), CDR1 is SEHNR while CDR2 is FQNEAQ. The junction shows trimming of 8 bases on V and 4 bases on J, and the gene matches do not reach 4 bases of it. This clonotype originated in a woman in her fifties or sixties in good health. The specimen sequenced was blood. The V and J segments used are TRBV7-9 and TRBJ2-2, and 7 junction bases match TRBD2. This receptor carries the CDR3 CASAGGGTGELFF. The base sequence is TGTGCCAGCGCAGGCGGGGGCACCGGGGAGCTGTTTTTT.